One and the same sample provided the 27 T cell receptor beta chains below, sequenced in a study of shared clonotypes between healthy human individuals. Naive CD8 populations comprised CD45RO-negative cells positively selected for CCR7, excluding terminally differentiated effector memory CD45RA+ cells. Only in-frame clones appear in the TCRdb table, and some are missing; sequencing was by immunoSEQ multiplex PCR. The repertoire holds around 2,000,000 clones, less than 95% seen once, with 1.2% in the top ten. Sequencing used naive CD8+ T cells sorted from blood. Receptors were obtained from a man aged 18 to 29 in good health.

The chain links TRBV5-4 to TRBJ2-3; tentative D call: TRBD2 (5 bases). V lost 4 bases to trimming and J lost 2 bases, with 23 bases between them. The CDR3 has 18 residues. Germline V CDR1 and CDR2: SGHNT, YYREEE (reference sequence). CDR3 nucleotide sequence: TGTGCCAGCAGCACTACCGCCTTGAGGGCTAGAAACACAGATACGCAGTATTTT. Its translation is CASSTTALRARNTDTQYF.

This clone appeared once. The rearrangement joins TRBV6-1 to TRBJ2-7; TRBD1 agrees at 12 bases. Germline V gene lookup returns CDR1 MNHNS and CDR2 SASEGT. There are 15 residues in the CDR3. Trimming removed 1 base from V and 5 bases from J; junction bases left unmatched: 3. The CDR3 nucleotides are TGTGCCAGCAGTGAAGAGGGACAGGGGGCGGACGAGCAGTACTTC. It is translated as CASSEEGQGADEQYF.

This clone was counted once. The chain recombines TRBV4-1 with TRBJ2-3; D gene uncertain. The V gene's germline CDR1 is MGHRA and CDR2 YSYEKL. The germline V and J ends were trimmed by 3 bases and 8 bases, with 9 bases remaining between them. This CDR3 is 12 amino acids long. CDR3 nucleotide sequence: TGCGCCAGCAGCCAGGTCCCCTCTACGCAGTATTTT. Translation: CASSQVPSTQYF.

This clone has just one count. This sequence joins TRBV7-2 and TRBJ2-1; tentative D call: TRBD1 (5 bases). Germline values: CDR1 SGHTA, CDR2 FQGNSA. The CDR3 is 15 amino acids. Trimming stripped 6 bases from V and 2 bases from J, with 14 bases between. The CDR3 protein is CASRGTGWAYNEQFF. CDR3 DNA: TGTGCCAGCAGGGGTACAGGCTGGGCCTACAATGAGCAGTTCTTC.

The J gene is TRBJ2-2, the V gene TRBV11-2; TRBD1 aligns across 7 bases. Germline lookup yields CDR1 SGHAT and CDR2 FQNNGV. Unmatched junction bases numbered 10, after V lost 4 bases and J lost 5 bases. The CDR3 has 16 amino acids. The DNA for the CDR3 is TGTGCCAGCAGCTGGGGAACAGGGGAAATGACCGGGGAGCTGTTTTTT. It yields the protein CASSWGTGEMTGELFF.

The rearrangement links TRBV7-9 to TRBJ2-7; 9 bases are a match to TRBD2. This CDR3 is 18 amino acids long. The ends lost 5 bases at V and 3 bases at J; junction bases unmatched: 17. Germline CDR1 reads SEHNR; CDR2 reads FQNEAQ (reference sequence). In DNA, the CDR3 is TGTGCCAGCAGCCCCGACCGAGGTGCGGGAGGGCTCATCTACGAGCAGTACTTC. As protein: CASSPDRGAGGLIYEQYF. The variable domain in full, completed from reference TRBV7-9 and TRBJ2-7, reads DTGVSQNPRHKITKRGQNVTFRCDPISEHNRLYWYRQTLGQGPEFLTYFQNEAQLEKSRLLSDRFSAERPKGSFSTLEIQRTEQGDSAMYLCASSPDRGAGGLIYEQYFGPGTRLTVT.

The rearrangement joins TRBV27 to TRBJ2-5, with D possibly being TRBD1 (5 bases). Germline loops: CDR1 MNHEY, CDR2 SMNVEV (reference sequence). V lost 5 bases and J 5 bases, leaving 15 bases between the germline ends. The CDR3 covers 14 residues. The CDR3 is CASSPGQIGETQYF. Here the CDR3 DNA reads TGTGCCAGCAGTCCCGGACAAATCGGGGAGACCCAGTACTTC.

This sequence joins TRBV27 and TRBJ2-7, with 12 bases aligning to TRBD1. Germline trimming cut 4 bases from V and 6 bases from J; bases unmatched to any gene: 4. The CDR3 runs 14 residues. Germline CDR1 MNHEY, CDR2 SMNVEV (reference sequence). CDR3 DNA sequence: TGTGCCAGCAGTTCCCGGGACAGGGGGCTCGAGCAGTACTTC. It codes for CASSSRDRGLEQYF.

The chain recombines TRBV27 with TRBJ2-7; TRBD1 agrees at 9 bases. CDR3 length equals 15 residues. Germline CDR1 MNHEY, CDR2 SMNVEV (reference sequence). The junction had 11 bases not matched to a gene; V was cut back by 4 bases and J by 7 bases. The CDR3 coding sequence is TGTGCCAGCAGTTCCACAGGGGGCTCGCCTGGGGAGCAGTACTTC. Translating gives CASSSTGGSPGEQYF.

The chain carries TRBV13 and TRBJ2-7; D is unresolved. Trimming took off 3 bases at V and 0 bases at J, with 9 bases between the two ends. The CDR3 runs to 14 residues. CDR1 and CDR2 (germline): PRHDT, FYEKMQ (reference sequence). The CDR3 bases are TGTGCCAGCAGCTTGGCCATAAGCTCCTACGAGCAGTACTTC. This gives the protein CASSLAISSYEQYF.

Here the CDR3 DNA reads TGTGCCAGTAGTTCCGCGGACAGGGGATATGGCTACACCTTC. Amino acids: CASSSADRGYGYTF. The J gene is TRBJ1-2, the V gene TRBV19; 9 bases align to TRBD1. Germline assignment: CDR1 LNHDA and CDR2 SQIVND (reference sequence). V shed 5 bases and J 5 bases; nucleotides not matched to a gene: 6. The CDR3 runs 14 residues.

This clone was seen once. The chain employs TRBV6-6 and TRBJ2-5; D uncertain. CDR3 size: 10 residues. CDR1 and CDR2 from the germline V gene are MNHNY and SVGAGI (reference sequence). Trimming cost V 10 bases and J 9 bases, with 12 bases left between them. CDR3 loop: CATLGEAQYF. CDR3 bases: TGTGCCACCCTAGGTGAGGCCCAGTACTTC.

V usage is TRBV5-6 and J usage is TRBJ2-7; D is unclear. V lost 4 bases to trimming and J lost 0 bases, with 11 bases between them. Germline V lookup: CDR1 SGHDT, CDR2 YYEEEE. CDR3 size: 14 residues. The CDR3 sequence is CASSAQVISYEQYF. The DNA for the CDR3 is TGTGCCAGCAGCGCGCAGGTGATCTCCTACGAGCAGTACTTC.

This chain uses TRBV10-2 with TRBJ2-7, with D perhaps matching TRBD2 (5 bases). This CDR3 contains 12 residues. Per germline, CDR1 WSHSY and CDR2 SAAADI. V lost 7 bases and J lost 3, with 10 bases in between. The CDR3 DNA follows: TGCGCCAGCATAGGCGGAGGCTACGAGCAGTACTTC. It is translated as CASIGGGYEQYF.

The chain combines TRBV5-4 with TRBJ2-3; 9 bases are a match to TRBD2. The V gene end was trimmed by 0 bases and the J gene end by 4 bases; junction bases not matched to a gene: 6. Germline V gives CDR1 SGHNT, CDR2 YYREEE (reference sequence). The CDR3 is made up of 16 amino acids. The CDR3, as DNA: TGTGCCAGCAGCTTGGCTAGCGGGGAGCTTGCAGATACGCAGTATTTT. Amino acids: CASSLASGELADTQYF.

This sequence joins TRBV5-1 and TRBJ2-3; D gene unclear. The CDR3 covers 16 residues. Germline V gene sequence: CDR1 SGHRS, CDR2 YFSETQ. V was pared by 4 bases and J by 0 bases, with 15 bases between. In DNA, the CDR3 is TGCGCCAGCAGCGTACCTTTAGGACCAAGCACAGATACGCAGTATTTT. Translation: CASSVPLGPSTDTQYF.

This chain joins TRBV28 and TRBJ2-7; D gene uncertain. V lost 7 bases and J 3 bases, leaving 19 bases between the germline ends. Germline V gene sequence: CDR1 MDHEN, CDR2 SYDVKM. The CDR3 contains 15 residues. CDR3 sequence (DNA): TGTGCCAGCACCTCTGGGCCGAATTGGGGCTACGAGCAGTACTTC. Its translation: CASTSGPNWGYEQYF. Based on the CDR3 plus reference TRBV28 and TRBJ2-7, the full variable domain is DVKVTQSSRYLVKRTGEKVFLECVQDMDHENMFWYRQDPGLGLRLIYFSYDVKMKEKGDIPEGYSVSREKKERFSLILESASTNQTSMYLCASTSGPNWGYEQYFGPGTRLTVT.

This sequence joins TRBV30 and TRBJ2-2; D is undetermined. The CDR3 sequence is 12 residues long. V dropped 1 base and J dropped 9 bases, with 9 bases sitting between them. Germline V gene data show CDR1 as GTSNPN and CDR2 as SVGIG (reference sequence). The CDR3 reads CAWSGDEWELFF. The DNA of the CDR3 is TGTGCCTGGAGTGGAGATGAGTGGGAGCTGTTTTTT.

The CDR3 DNA follows: TGCGCCAGCAGTGATGGAGGGGGGTCCTCTCTAGCCAAAAACATTCAGTACTTC. Amino acid sequence: CASSDGGGSSLAKNIQYF. The chain couples TRBV10-2 to TRBJ2-4; D assignment may be TRBD1 or TRBD2 (6 bases each). The CDR3 has 18 residues. Trimming pared 3 bases from V and 0 bases from J, leaving 18 bases between. Germline assignment: CDR1 WSHSY and CDR2 SAAADI.

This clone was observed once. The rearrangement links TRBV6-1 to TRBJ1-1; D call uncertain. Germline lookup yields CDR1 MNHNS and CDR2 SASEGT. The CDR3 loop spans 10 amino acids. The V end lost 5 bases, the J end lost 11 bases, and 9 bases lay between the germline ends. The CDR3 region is CASSYAEAFF. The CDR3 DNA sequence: TGTGCCAGCAGTTACGCAGAGGCTTTCTTT.

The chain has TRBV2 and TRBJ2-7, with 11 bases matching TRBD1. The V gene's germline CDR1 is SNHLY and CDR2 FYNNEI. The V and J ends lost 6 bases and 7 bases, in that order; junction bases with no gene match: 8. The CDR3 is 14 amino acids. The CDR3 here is CASRGTGGRGEQYF. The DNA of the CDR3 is TGTGCCAGCAGGGGGACAGGGGGACGAGGGGAGCAGTACTTC.

CDR3 loop: CASSFSWDRQDGYTF. The CDR3 DNA is TGTGCCAGCAGTTTTAGCTGGGACAGACAAGATGGCTACACCTTC. J is TRBJ1-2 and V is TRBV7-9; 7 nucleotides align to TRBD1. The CDR3 is 15 residues long. The V segment lost 6 bases and the J segment 6 bases; nucleotides outside the gene matches: 13. The V gene's germline CDR1 is SEHNR and CDR2 FQNEAQ (reference sequence).

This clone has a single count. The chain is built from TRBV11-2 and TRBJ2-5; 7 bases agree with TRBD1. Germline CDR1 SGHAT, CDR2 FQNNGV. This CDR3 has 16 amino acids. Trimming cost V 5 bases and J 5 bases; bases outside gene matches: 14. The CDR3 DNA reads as TGTGCCAGCAGCCCTATATGGGACAGAAAGGAGGAGACCCAGTACTTC. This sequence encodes CASSPIWDRKEETQYF.

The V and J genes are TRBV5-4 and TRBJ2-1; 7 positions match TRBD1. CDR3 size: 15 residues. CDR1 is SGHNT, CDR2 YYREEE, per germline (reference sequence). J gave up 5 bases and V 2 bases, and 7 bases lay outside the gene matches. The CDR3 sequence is CASSLTGDPNNEQFF. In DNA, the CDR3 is TGTGCCAGCAGCTTAACAGGGGACCCCAACAATGAGCAGTTCTTC.

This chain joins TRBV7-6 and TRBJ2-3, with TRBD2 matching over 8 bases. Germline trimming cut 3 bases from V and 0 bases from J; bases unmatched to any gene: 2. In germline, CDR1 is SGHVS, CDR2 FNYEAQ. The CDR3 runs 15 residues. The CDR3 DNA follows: TGTGCCAGCAGCTTTGGCGGGGGGAGCACAGATACGCAGTATTTT. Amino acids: CASSFGGGSTDTQYF. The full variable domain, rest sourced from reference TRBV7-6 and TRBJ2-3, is GAGVSQSPRYKVTKRGQDVALRCDPISGHVSLYWYRQALGQGPEFLTYFNYEAQQDKSGLPNDRFSAERPEGSISTLTIQRTEQRDSAMYRCASSFGGGSTDTQYFGPGTRLTVL.

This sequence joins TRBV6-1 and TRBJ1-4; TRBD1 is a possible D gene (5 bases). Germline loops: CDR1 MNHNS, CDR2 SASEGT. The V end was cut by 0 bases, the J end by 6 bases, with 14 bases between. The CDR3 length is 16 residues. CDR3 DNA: TGTGCCAGCAGTGAAGCGGGGGGGGGTGACGATGAAAAACTGTTTTTT. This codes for CASSEAGGGDDEKLFF.

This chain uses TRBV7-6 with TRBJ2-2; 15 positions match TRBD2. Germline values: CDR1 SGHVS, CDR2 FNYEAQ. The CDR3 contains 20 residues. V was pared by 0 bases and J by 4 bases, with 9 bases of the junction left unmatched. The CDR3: CASSLAPGLAGGSGTGELFF. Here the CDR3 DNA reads TGTGCCAGCAGCTTAGCCCCGGGACTAGCGGGGGGTTCGGGCACCGGGGAGCTGTTTTTT.